This T cell receptor beta chain was sequenced in a study of blood T cell repertoires in COVID-19. Overall study: In each case, the material was cDNA or gDNA derived from T cells, B-cell-depleted T cells, or PBMCs.

This clone has just a few counts. In the authors' methods: Researchers report that nucleated cell counts were estimated from reference gene primer amplification. Assay: immunoSEQ multiplex PCR; the TCRdb copy retains only in-frame clones and omits some. That table is the source of V, J and clone size, and D and trimming were worked out from the DNA. This table holds approximately 46,000 clones, over 65% found once. V was trimmed by 3 bases and J by 1 base, leaving 16 bases between them. The CDR3 has 17 residues. Germline V gives CDR1 SGHAT, CDR2 FQNNGV. The chain employs TRBV11-2 and TRBJ2-1; D is possibly TRBD1 (6 bases). This receptor was identified in a man older than 75 with acute or convalescent COVID-19. Input material: peripheral blood. CDR3 protein: CASSFRRQVLSYNEQFF. In DNA form, the CDR3 reads TGTGCCAGCAGCTTTCGTAGACAGGTTTTGTCCTACAATGAGCAGTTCTTC. Drawing the rest from reference TRBV11-2 and TRBJ2-1, the complete variable domain is EAGVAQSPRYKIIEKRQSVAFWCNPISGHATLYWYQQILGQGPKLLIQFQNNGVVDDSQLPKDRFSAERLKGVDSTLKIQPAKLEDSAVYLCASSFRRQVLSYNEQFFGPGTRLTVL.